Sequencing of this T cell receptor (beta chain) was carried out in a study of identical twins (dated by TCRdb to about 2016). Describing the broader study: The study deep-sequenced TCR alpha and beta repertoires from monozygotic twins, unrelated adults of various ages and cord blood to test whether fetal clonotypes persist. Replicate twin experiments were performed at different times using different library preparation protocols to rule out contamination. Findings and caveats that apply to the study as a whole: Compared with coincidental sharing between unrelated individuals, out-of-frame TCR alpha sequences shared between twins showed an excess of sequences with low generation probability. Abundant cord blood beta clonotypes carried fewer insertions; young adult naive repertoires showed a weaker similar trend, while memory repertoires showed none. In monozygotic twins, recombination models systematically underestimated out-of-frame TCR alpha sharing, but the models matched the sharing seen between unrelated individuals. Invariant T cells such as MAIT and iNKT could partly confound zero-insertion analyses, although diverse VJ usage argued against such confounding for most clonotypes. Excess twin sharing in beta out-of-frame sequences was weaker because fewer shared sequences lowered the signal-to-noise ratio. Because the same donors could not be followed over many years, the conclusions relied on cross-sectional statistical analysis.

The library was generated by 5' RACE. Reads for this sample came from an Illumina HiSeq 2000. Template switching introduced a universal primer binding site; the final cDNA contained a unique molecular identifier, enabling accurate counting of TCR cDNA molecules. Specific primers in the conserved constant-segment region were used to synthesize first-strand cDNA for TCR alpha and beta chains. To control for contamination, each cDNA library was double barcoded with a SMART-Mk sample barcode plus Illumina barcodes. Two successive PCR steps introduced TruSeq adapter sequences along with Illumina sample barcodes. The Illumina HiSeq platform was used with custom primers to sequence TCR alpha and beta cDNA libraries. As for the authors' bioinformatics: MiGEC was used to process raw reads and extract unique molecular identifiers, and MiXCR was used to find CDR3 positions. For each individual, recombination models were inferred using an EM algorithm with the repgenHMM and IGoR tools. The tcR package in R was used for shared clonotype analysis, with sharing normalized by the product of cloneset sizes. To study raw recombination without the effects of thymic and clonal selection, out-of-frame nonproductive sequences were analyzed. In-frame beta chains were kept once TCRdb had trimmed the public reads at Q25 with fastp and called clones with MiXCR. Each CDR3 protein gets just one entry, which takes the most common genes and DNA from the rows behind it. V and J calls and clone size were set by TCRdb, not the authors. The sample contains around 450,000 distinct CDR3 sequences, approximately 15% of them found a single time. The ten largest clonotypes hold over 0.5% of the sample.

V is trimmed back by 4 bases and J by 9 bases, and the junction contains 9 bases that no gene match accounts for. Taken from cysteine to phenylalanine, the CDR3 has 14 residues. Of all the DNA, just the CDR3 is kept, 42 bases in frame from base 1. The CDR1 and CDR2 encoded by the germline V gene (reference sequence) are SEHNR and FQNEAQ. Only healthy Caucasian donors were included. The twin cohort consisted of three pairs of female monozygotic twins, all aged roughly 18 to 30 years. Positive isolation kits from Invitrogen were used to isolate CD4+ and CD8+ T cell populations. The table lists this clonotype with a few counts. No antigen is known for it. The record has no base qualities; no much larger clone is one base away. The sample was also linked to a second study, of yellow fever vaccine responses in identical twins. The second source states: According to the authors, in identical twins the way T cells responded to vaccination appeared partly convergent and partly personalized. Focusing on identical twins, the study followed the T cell clones that responded to the vaccine, and did so with precision.

Sequencing was performed on CD4+ T cells sorted from blood. The source of this sequence is a woman under 30 in good health. The chain employs TRBV7-9 and TRBJ2-4, with TRBD1 identical over 7 junction bases. The DNA is TGTGCCAGCAGCTATCACAGGGGCCAGGGCATTCAGTACTTC. It specifies CASSYHRGQGIQYF.